A selection of T cell receptor beta chains follows, all from one sample in a study of tumor and adjacent non-tumor tissue in lung cancer. TCRdb called the multiplex PCR reads again in MiXCR, with one record for every CDR3 protein. The data contain nearly 50,000 distinct CDR3 sequences, roughly 60% of them seen just once; the ten biggest clones take up 30%. Sequenced input: distant non-tumor lung tissue. The receptors come from a woman in her 70s with non-small cell lung cancer. The CDR3 runs from the conserved cysteine through the conserved F or W. The order of the fields is V gene, D gene, J gene, clone size, CDR3 protein, CDR3 DNA. D genes are given only for firm matches. A clone size is listed for some rows: how often the clone was seen (once, few, many), or a class if it is expanded.

V: TRBV4-1
D: .
J: TRBJ1-1
size: .
CDR3: CASTQESQIGSTEAFF
DNA: TGCGCCAGCACCCAAGAGTCACAAATCGGGAGCACTGAAGCTTTCTTT

V: TRBV6-6
D: .
J: TRBJ2-7
size: .
CDR3: CTSSSGQGRKYF
DNA: TGTACCAGCAGCTCAGGACAAGGAAGGAAGTACTTC

V: TRBV5-4
D: TRBD2
J: TRBJ2-1
size: .
CDR3: CVSSLESSSGRVYNEQFF
DNA: TGTGTCAGCAGCTTGGAGTCTTCTAGCGGGAGGGTCTACAATGAGCAGTTCTTC

V: TRBV5-4
D: .
J: TRBJ2-5
size: many
CDR3: CASSLTGYGETQYF
DNA: TGTGCCAGCAGCTTAACAGGGTACGGAGAGACCCAGTACTTC

V: TRBV20-1
D: .
J: TRBJ1-6
size: many
CDR3: CSARDQGVDSPLHF
DNA: TGCAGTGCTAGAGACCAGGGTGTTGATTCACCCCTCCACTTT

V: TRBV5-1
D: .
J: TRBJ2-7
size: .
CDR3: CASSLTGGVQYF
DNA: TGCGCCAGCAGCTTGACTGGCGGCGTGCAGTACTTC

V: TRBV6-1
D: TRBD1
J: TRBJ1-5
size: .
CDR3: CASNEKLTGVSNQPQHF
DNA: TGTGCCAGCAATGAAAAACTAACAGGGGTAAGTAATCAGCCCCAGCATTTT

V: TRBV10-3
D: TRBD2
J: TRBJ2-1
size: .
CDR3: CATSGTSGSNEQFF
DNA: TGTGCCACCTCCGGGACTAGCGGGAGTAATGAGCAGTTCTTC

V: TRBV7-8
D: .
J: TRBJ2-7
size: many
CDR3: CASSLFSYEQYF
DNA: TGTGCCAGCAGCTTATTTTCCTACGAGCAGTACTTC

V: TRBV29-1
D: .
J: TRBJ1-5
size: .
CDR3: CGVPQKRINQSQHF
DNA: TGCGGCGTTCCCCAGAAGCGAATCAATCAGTCCCAGCATTTT

V: TRBV7-8
D: .
J: TRBJ2-1
size: .
CDR3: CASSLLPPRTYNEQLF
DNA: TGTGCCAGCAGCTTACTTCCGCCCCGGACCTACAATGAGCAGTTGTTC

V: TRBV28
D: TRBD2
J: TRBJ2-5
size: .
CDR3: CASSPLAGAGETQYF
DNA: TGTGCCAGCAGTCCGCTAGCGGGAGCGGGTGAGACCCAGTACTTC

V: TRBV13
D: .
J: TRBJ2-1
size: .
CDR3: CASSIRHPTRRVSYNEQFF
DNA: TGTGCCAGCAGCATAAGACACCCGACTAGGCGGGTCTCCTACAATGAGCAGTTCTTC

V: TRBV12-3/TRBV12-4
D: TRBD1
J: TRBJ1-5
size: .
CDR3: CASGRTGGDHLPQHF
DNA: TGTGCCAGCGGAAGGACAGGGGGCGATCATCTGCCCCAGCATTTT

V: TRBV6-5
D: .
J: TRBJ2-3
size: .
CDR3: CASSYSGGTYCPDTQYF
DNA: TGTGCCAGCAGTTACTCTGGAGGGACTTACTGTCCGGATACGCAGTATTTT

V: TRBV7-9
D: .
J: TRBJ2-1
size: many
CDR3: CASSSIRARNEQFF
DNA: TGTGCCAGCAGTTCTATTCGAGCGAGGAATGAGCAGTTCTTC

V: TRBV4-1
D: .
J: TRBJ2-5
size: .
CDR3: CASSRVAKGEAQYF
DNA: TGCGCCAGCAGCCGAGTAGCAAAGGGTGAGGCCCAGTACTTC

V: TRBV30
D: .
J: TRBJ1-4
size: many
CDR3: CAWRPRSEGIMLFF
DNA: TGTGCCTGGAGACCCCGTTCGGAGGGAATCATGCTGTTTTTT

V: TRBV28
D: .
J: TRBJ2-7
size: many
CDR3: CATSNGDSRRVEQYF
DNA: TGTGCCACTTCGAACGGGGATAGCCGAAGGGTCGAGCAGTACTTC

V: TRBV29-1
D: .
J: TRBJ2-1
size: .
CDR3: CSVEVLSQETQFF
DNA: TGCAGTGTTGAAGTTCTCTCACAAGAGACCCAGTTCTTC

V: TRBV11-2
D: .
J: TRBJ2-2
size: .
CDR3: CTSSLQGGNTGELFF
DNA: TGTACCAGCAGCTTACAGGGGGGGAACACCGGGGAACTGTTTTTC

V: TRBV30
D: .
J: TRBJ2-7
size: .
CDR3: CAWDATVGGEQYF
DNA: TGTGCATGGGACGCAACGGTAGGAGGCGAGCAGTACTTC

V: TRBV6-1
D: .
J: TRBJ2-7
size: .
CDR3: CASSESDVHSYEQYF
DNA: TGTGCCAGCAGTGAATCTGACGTTCACTCCTACGAGCAGTACTTC

V: TRBV13
D: TRBD1
J: TRBJ2-7
size: .
CDR3: CASSPRDRTSYEHCF
DNA: TGTGCCAGCAGCCCTAGGGACAGGACGTCCTACGAGCACTGCTTC

V: TRBV28
D: .
J: TRBJ2-7
size: few
CDR3: CASSFHYEQYF
DNA: TGTGCCAGCAGCTTCCACTACGAGCAGTACTTC

V: TRBV6-6
D: TRBD1
J: TRBJ1-6
size: .
CDR3: CACSWTGDYNSPLHF
DNA: TGTGCCTGCAGTTGGACAGGGGACTATAATTCACCCCTCCACTTT

V: TRBV6-1
D: TRBD1
J: TRBJ2-5
size: many
CDR3: CASMFRGIWETQYF
DNA: TGTGCCAGCATGTTCAGGGGGATTTGGGAGACCCAGTACTTC

V: TRBV20-1
D: .
J: TRBJ1-1
size: few
CDR3: CSARGDRDTEASF
DNA: TGCAGTGCTAGAGGGGATAGGGACACTGAAGCTTCCTTT

V: TRBV6-5
D: TRBD1
J: TRBJ1-2
size: .
CDR3: CASSYGRGRFYTF
DNA: TGTGCCAGCAGTTATGGAAGGGGGCGCTTCTACACCTTC

V: TRBV10-3
D: .
J: TRBJ2-7
size: many
CDR3: CAIKRQGGYEQYF
DNA: TGTGCCATCAAAAGGCAGGGAGGCTACGAGCAGTACTTC

V: TRBV4-1
D: .
J: TRBJ1-1
size: .
CDR3: CACSQDDRDRPNTEAFF
DNA: TGCGCCTGCAGCCAAGACGACCGGGATAGGCCGAACACTGAAGCTTTCTTT